This record covers a single TCR beta chain. The specificity of this receptor is unknown. Base qualities are not provided; no much larger clone lies one nucleotide away. Participants in the prospective study were aged roughly 18 to 100 years, lived in some 24 United States geographic areas, and enrolled through a virtual design. Cohort assignment in the prospective study relied on participant-reported clinical history from a screening survey and a study questionnaire. Exposed participants were defined as having been in contact with someone with a PCR-confirmed or clinician-diagnosed COVID-19 case within 2 weeks of study entry. In the prospective study, mobile phlebotomists collected whole blood, serum and a nasopharyngeal or oropharyngeal swab from each participant. Additional blood draws and questionnaires over an approximately two-month period could optionally be provided by prospective study participants. Blood samples from the prospective study were shipped frozen or at room temperature prior to DNA extraction.

Relative to germline, V is missing 3 bases and J is missing 1 base, with 5 bases of the junction outside any gene match. Counted from cysteine to phenylalanine, this CDR3 has 16 amino acids. Only the CDR3 region is kept as DNA, spanning 48 bases read in frame from base 1. The germline V gene sets CDR1 to KGHDR and CDR2 to SFDVKD. The sample belongs to a study of blood T cell repertoires in COVID-19 (dated by TCRdb to 2018 to 2020). Study-wide context: Collaborator samples came from the United States, Italy and Spain and covered acute and convalescent phases of COVID-19. The material from the prospective study consisted of cDNA or gDNA derived from T cells, B-cell-depleted T cells, or PBMCs. Subjects who had been exposed to COVID-19, were actively infected with it, or had recovered from it provided the deeply sampled blood TCRbeta repertoires that made up the dataset. The repertoires were released in a freely available public database meant as a resource for research on the immune response to SARS-CoV-2. The samples were drawn from two sources: the first 160 participants of the ongoing ImmuneRACE study, and 1,200 or so subjects contributed by 6 global collaborators. A de-identified subject ID, COVID-19 status, age in years and sex were almost always included in the sample metadata. Where available, HLA class I and class II types were taken from metadata supplied by the sample provider and were not determined by assay-based typing.

General conclusions and limits of the study: The amount of clinical and demographic metadata varied by source and participant and was provided uncurated.

TCRbeta CDR3 regions were amplified from genomic DNA using the immunoSEQ Assay, a bias-controlled multiplex PCR. The paper's data handling went like this. The number of nucleated cells in each sample was estimated by amplification of reference gene primers within the assay. Sequence reads were collapsed and filtered to measure the absolute abundance of every unique TCRbeta CDR3 rearrangement. For each sample, productive Simpson clonality was calculated by taking the square root of Simpson's diversity index across productive rearrangements. In its TCRdb copy, this immuneACCESS table keeps in-frame sequences only and misses some clones. Where compared with another copy, unresolved V genes explain less than half of these, and the others have no known cause. The V and J calls and the clone size are those of that table, but D and trimming were determined from the DNA. Present in this sample are 190,000 or so clones, 75% to 90% of which were seen just once. Jointly, the top ten make up more than 4% of the sample.

This TCR came from a woman aged 25-40 years who had been exposed to COVID-19. The sequenced material came from PBMCs or T cells enriched from blood (not recorded which). This receptor chain uses TRBV24-1 and TRBJ2-3, and TRBD2 matches 8 of the central bases. The CDR3 amino acid sequence is: CATSDLRAGGTDTQYF. The bases read TGTGCCACCAGTGATCTCCGAGCGGGGGGCACAGATACGCAGTATTTT.